The present entry profiles one T cell receptor beta chain with its context. Its antigen remains unidentified. The data were obtained in a study of T cells after yellow fever vaccination. Looking at the study overall: It was SMART-Seq v4 Ultra Low Input that prepared the fractions with low cell numbers. Study-level points and caveats: Contamination of FACS-sorted repertoires by abundant clonotypes from the bulk population could occur. Weaker, the secondary response had a peak occurring faster, on day 5 versus 15. A minor fraction of clonotypes spanned both CD4 and CD8 compartments.

V lost 4 bases to trimming and J lost 2 bases, with 8 bases between them. CDR3 length: 13 amino acids. One entry per CDR3 protein, called by TCRdb with MiXCR from the 5' RACE reads. The sample carries 200,000 or so distinct CDR3 sequences, around 6.7% recorded once. The specimen comprised CD4+ T cells sorted from PBMCs, sampled on the day of the yellow fever booster vaccination. V usage is TRBV12-3 or TRBV12-4 and J usage is TRBJ2-5; the D is unclear. The receptor's source is a man younger than 40 who received the YFV17D yellow fever vaccine. Here the CDR3 reads CASSYHKQETQYF. CDR3 in DNA: TGTGCCAGCAGTTATCATAAACAAGAGACCCAGTACTTC.